This TCR beta chain was recovered during a study of blood T cell repertoires in COVID-19. Study-wide background: Whether acute or convalescent, the COVID-19 samples came from the United States, Italy and Spain.

Source study methods: Estimation of nucleated cell counts was performed using reference gene primer amplification. This table comes from immunoSEQ multiplex PCR, and its TCRdb copy is limited to in-frame clones, with some not included. Clone size and the V and J calls come from that table; the DNA yielded D and trimming. Here the sample spans 200,000 to 250,000 clones, about 83% being singletons. The germline V gene encodes CDR1 SGDLS and CDR2 YYNGEE. This CDR3 spans 13 amino acids. The ends were cut back, 0 bases at V and 6 bases at J, with 9 bases in the middle. This TCR came from a man older than 75 with acute or convalescent COVID-19. The chain combines TRBV9 with TRBJ2-5, with D maybe TRBD2 (5 bases). Sequencing was performed on peripheral blood. CDR3 sequence (DNA): TGTGCCAGCAGCGTAGGTCCCGGGAAGACCCAGTACTTC. This encodes CASSVGPGKTQYF.